This entry lists 21 T cell receptor beta chains sequenced from one sample in a study of shared clonotypes between healthy human individuals. TCRdb keeps only in-frame clones here, not all; method: immunoSEQ multiplex PCR. The sample yields 780,000 or so clones, 72% seen once. Sequenced material: memory CD4+ T cells sorted from blood. Noted subset: CD45RA-negative fraction. Receptors originate from a woman younger than 45 in good health.

V is TRBV10-1 and J is TRBJ2-1; unclear D gene. Germline V gives CDR1 WNHNN, CDR2 SYGVQD (reference sequence). CDR3 length: 13 residues. Trimming stripped 4 bases from V and 7 bases from J, with 11 bases between. The CDR3 DNA reads as TGCGCCAGCAGTGGGCAGACTCAAAATGAGCAGTTCTTC. Protein: CASSGQTQNEQFF.

A remark on this clone: The same CDR3 is also encoded by other DNA sequences in this sample. V is TRBV28 and J is TRBJ1-5; D remains ambiguous. Germline V CDR1 and CDR2: MDHEN, SYDVKM. V dropped 6 bases and J dropped 1 base, with 7 bases sitting between them. The CDR3 sequence is 13 residues long. This CDR3 is CASRAGSNQPQHF. The CDR3 DNA reads as TGTGCCAGCAGGGCTGGGAGCAATCAGCCCCAGCATTTT.

This chain uses TRBV5-1 with TRBJ2-5; 8 bases match TRBD1. The germline V gene has CDR1 SGHRS and CDR2 YFSETQ. V was clipped by 1 base and J by 4 bases; unmatched bases: 9. The CDR3 contains 16 residues. The DNA for the CDR3 is TGCGCCAGCAGCTTGAATCGGGACAGGATCGCAGAGACCCAGTACTTC. It is translated as CASSLNRDRIAETQYF.

This chain's CDR3 is CASSSLGTSGWDNEQFF. The CDR3, as DNA: TGTGCCAGCAGTTCGCTTGGAACTAGCGGGTGGGACAATGAGCAGTTCTTC. This sequence joins TRBV28 and TRBJ2-1; 9 bases map to TRBD2. The CDR3 has 17 residues. Germline assignment: CDR1 MDHEN and CDR2 SYDVKM. J was trimmed by 5 bases and V by 4 bases; bases with no gene match: 12. Complete variable domain (other parts from reference TRBV28 and TRBJ2-1): DVKVTQSSRYLVKRTGEKVFLECVQDMDHENMFWYRQDPGLGLRLIYFSYDVKMKEKGDIPEGYSVSREKKERFSLILESASTNQTSMYLCASSSLGTSGWDNEQFFGPGTRLTVL.

This clone was detected a few times. The CDR3 nucleotides read TGTGCCAGCAGAGCAGGGGTCTCTAGTGGCTACACCTTC. Its protein product is CASRAGVSSGYTF. The rearrangement joins TRBV2 to TRBJ1-2; tentatively, D is TRBD1 (6 bases). V lost 6 bases, J lost 7 bases, and 15 bases lay in between. The CDR3 totals 13 residues. Germline V gene data show CDR1 as SNHLY and CDR2 as FYNNEI.

The table lists this clone with a few counts. The rearrangement joins TRBV19 to TRBJ2-2; 8 bases align to TRBD1. Trimming took 4 bases from V and 7 from J; bases not matched to a gene: 8. Germline V lookup: CDR1 LNHDA, CDR2 SQIVND (reference sequence). This CDR3 spans 15 amino acids. CDR3 protein: CASSSQGALIGELFF. For the CDR3, the DNA is TGTGCCAGTAGTAGCCAGGGGGCGTTGATCGGGGAGCTGTTTTTT.

The gene calls are TRBV6-6 and TRBJ2-2; the D gene could be TRBD1 or TRBD2 (5 bases each). Per the germline V gene, CDR1 is MNHNY and CDR2 is SVGAGI (reference sequence). The CDR3 sequence is 15 residues long. Trimming removed 6 bases from V and 3 bases from J, with 14 bases in between. This CDR3 reads CASRPFRGHTGELFF. The CDR3 DNA sequence: TGTGCCAGCAGGCCGTTCCGGGGACACACCGGGGAGCTGTTTTTT.

This chain joins TRBV7-9 and TRBJ1-4, with no clear D. Germline values: CDR1 SEHNR, CDR2 FQNEAQ (reference sequence). The CDR3 runs to 15 residues. With 5 bases removed from V and 3 bases from J, the gap between germline ends came to 13 bases. The CDR3 sequence: CASSRTDSSNEKLFF. In DNA form, the CDR3 reads TGTGCCAGCAGCCGGACGGACTCATCTAATGAAAAACTGTTTTTT. Supplemented by reference TRBV7-9 and TRBJ1-4, the full variable domain reads DTGVSQNPRHKITKRGQNVTFRCDPISEHNRLYWYRQTLGQGPEFLTYFQNEAQLEKSRLLSDRFSAERPKGSFSTLEIQRTEQGDSAMYLCASSRTDSSNEKLFFGSGTQLSVL.

The chain uses TRBV5-4 and TRBJ2-2; D uncertain. Looked up from germline, CDR1 is SGHNT and CDR2 is YYREEE (reference sequence). Trimming left V 0 bases short and J 0 bases short, with 12 bases between. This CDR3 is 17 amino acids long. DNA for the CDR3: TGTGCCAGCAGCTTGGGGGGTTGGCAGGCGAACACCGGGGAGCTGTTTTTT. Its protein product is CASSLGGWQANTGELFF.

The V and J genes are TRBV7-8 and TRBJ2-1, with 9 positions matching TRBD2. Germline CDR1 and CDR2: SGHVS and FQNEAQ. CDR3 length: 17 residues. The V gene end was trimmed by 3 bases and the J gene end by 2 bases; junction bases not matched to a gene: 8. CDR3 sequence reads: CASSFLTSGFTYNEQFF. CDR3 sequence (DNA): TGTGCCAGCAGCTTTTTAACTAGCGGGTTCACCTACAATGAGCAGTTCTTC.

J is TRBJ2-3 and V is TRBV7-6, with D tentatively TRBD1 (5 bases). CDR1 and CDR2 from the germline V gene are SGHVS and FNYEAQ. Trimming stripped 3 bases from V and 1 base from J, with 8 bases between. The CDR3 sequence is 14 residues long. Written as DNA, the CDR3 is TGTGCCAGCAGCTTTGCCAGGGGCACAGATACGCAGTATTTT. It codes for CASSFARGTDTQYF.

Details on this clone: At the DNA level, this CDR3 is encoded by other sequences in the same sample as well. This chain connects TRBV5-1 to TRBJ2-7, with D unresolved. V shed 2 bases and J shed 3 bases, with 6 bases lying between them. The CDR3 extends over 12 amino acids. Germline V gene sequence: CDR1 SGHRS, CDR2 YFSETQ. The CDR3 DNA reads as TGCGCCAGCAGCTTAGACCACTACGAGCAGTACTTC. It encodes CASSLDHYEQYF.

This clone was observed a handful of times. The CDR3 region is CASSLLSGAHYNEQFF. As DNA, the CDR3 is TGTGCCAGCAGCCTACTTAGCGGGGCCCACTACAATGAGCAGTTCTTC. The chain carries TRBV7-9 and TRBJ2-1; 8 bases match TRBD2. CDR3 length: 16 residues. CDR1 is SEHNR and CDR2 is FQNEAQ in the germline V gene (reference sequence). V trimming: 5 bases; J trimming: 3 bases; junction bases outside the gene matches: 9.

On this clone itself: Its ends do not fully match the called genes, so a read error is possible. The chain links TRBV28 to TRBJ2-1; 11 bases align to TRBD2. CDR3 length: 12 residues. Germline V lookup: CDR1 MDHEN, CDR2 SYDVKM. The DNA of the CDR3 is TGTGCCAGCAGTCCAGTATTACTAGCGGGAGTCTTC. Translating it yields CASSPVLLAGVF.

The V gene is TRBV10-3, the J gene TRBJ1-1; D is undetermined. Trimming took off 3 bases at V and 3 bases at J, with 14 bases between the two ends. This CDR3 region has 15 residues. Germline assignment: CDR1 ENHRY and CDR2 SYGVKD. CDR3 DNA sequence: TGTGCCATCAGTGAACCGAAATTTGGGGACACTGAAGCTTTCTTT. Amino acids: CAISEPKFGDTEAFF.

This chain connects TRBV30 to TRBJ2-7, with 11 positions matching TRBD2. Looked up from germline, CDR1 is GTSNPN and CDR2 is SVGIG (reference sequence). The CDR3 spans 18 residues. Trimming removed 2 bases from V and 3 bases from J; junction bases left unmatched: 15. The CDR3 DNA is TGTGCCTGGAGTCCTCTGTCTAGCGGGAGGATGTTCGGCTACGAGCAGTACTTC. Translation gives CAWSPLSSGRMFGYEQYF.

This clone came up a few times. The chain employs TRBV7-9 and TRBJ2-7; D unclear. Per germline, CDR1 SEHNR and CDR2 FQNEAQ (reference sequence). Trimming took off 0 bases at V and 7 bases at J, with 13 bases between the two ends. The CDR3 is 14 amino acids. The CDR3 DNA is TGTGCCAGCAGCTTAGCGATGGCCTTGGGGGAGCAGTACTTC. Its translation: CASSLAMALGEQYF.

The V call is TRBV28, the J call TRBJ2-1; 8 positions match TRBD2. The CDR3 covers 12 residues. V shed 6 bases, J shed 9 bases, and the junction held 4 bases outside the gene matches. Germline assignment: CDR1 MDHEN and CDR2 SYDVKM. The CDR3 loop reads CASSYLAGEQFF. In DNA, the CDR3 is TGTGCCAGCAGCTACCTAGCGGGTGAGCAGTTCTTC.

Comment on this clone: Germline and junction disagree at one end, which may indicate a read error. This rearrangement joins TRBV30 to TRBJ2-1; 10 positions agree with TRBD2. The germline V gene encodes CDR1 GTSNPN and CDR2 SVGIG (reference sequence). This CDR3 is built from 15 residues. CDR3 in DNA: TGTGCTTGGATTAAAAGCGGGAGGGCCTTCAATGAGCAGTTCTTC. Its translation: CAWIKSGRAFNEQFF.

There are a few counts of this clone. The chain has TRBV28 and TRBJ2-7; 11 bases fit TRBD1. The CDR3 covers 15 residues. After removal of 3 bases from V and 5 bases from J, the junction contained 6 bases not matched to a gene. Germline V gene sequence: CDR1 MDHEN, CDR2 SYDVKM. The CDR3 reads CASSLVGQGANEQYF. CDR3 nucleotides: TGTGCCAGCAGTTTGGTTGGACAGGGGGCGAACGAGCAGTACTTC.

The rearrangement uses TRBV23-1 and TRBJ2-3; tentatively, D is TRBD2 (5 bases). TRBV23-1 is an ORF, with its function uncertain. The CDR3 sequence is 11 residues long. Trimming stripped 7 bases from V and 11 bases from J, with 13 bases between. In nucleotides, the CDR3 is TGCGCCAGCACCCCCGGCGAGGGGCAGTATTTT. Its translation: CASTPGEGQYF.